This T cell receptor (beta chain) was identified during a study of cytomegalovirus exposure and HLA in healthy donors. PCR used 60 Vbeta primers and 13 Jbeta primers. Here immunoSEQ multiplex PCR was the method, and the copy in TCRdb shows in-frame clones only, minus some. The table includes some 140,000 clones, around 79% detected once. The V gene's germline CDR1 is LNHDA and CDR2 SQIVND (reference sequence). This CDR3 spans 13 amino acids. V lost 6 bases, J lost 8 bases, and 16 bases lay in between. The chain couples TRBV19 to TRBJ1-1; D is perhaps TRBD1 (6 bases). The source of this sequence is a young man in good health and CMV-seronegative. The sequencing sample was made of PBMCs. In DNA, the CDR3 is TGTGCCAGTAGCCGCAGGACAGTCGAAGAAGCTTTCTTT. Amino acid sequence: CASSRRTVEEAFF.